Many counts were recorded for the clone carrying this TCR beta chain. The antigen remains undetermined. The data were obtained in a study of early T cells in non-severe SARS-CoV-2 infection. Study information: Sequenced material consisted of bulk RNA (from unsorted whole blood), and chains were unpaired. Whole-study results and caveats: VDJdb matches were skewed toward anti-spike CD8 T cell responses.

Tagging with unique molecular identifiers was applied to individual cDNA molecules. A single record per CDR3 protein comes from TCRdb applying MiXCR to the 5' RACE reads. The table has roughly 69,000 distinct CDR3 sequences, 9% to 10% seen once. The V segment lost 0 bases and the J segment 3 bases; nucleotides outside the gene matches: 9. This CDR3 spans 19 amino acids. The sequence derives from an adult who was a healthcare worker with PCR-confirmed SARS-CoV-2 infection or an uninfected control (not recorded which). The sequencing here drew on whole blood, taken at baseline. This rearrangement joins TRBV23-1 to TRBJ2-6; 9 nucleotides line up with TRBD1. TRBV23-1 is assigned to the ORF class and has an uncertain function. CDR3 protein: CASSQSRGDRGSGANVLTF. DNA of the CDR3: TGCGCCAGCAGTCAATCCCGGGGAGACAGGGGGAGTGGGGCCAACGTCCTGACTTTC.